The entry below describes one T cell receptor (beta chain). Its antigen is currently not known. No base quality values were provided; no much bigger clone lies one nucleotide off. This record belongs to a study of T cell responses to AZD1222 COVID-19 vaccine (dated by TCRdb to the early 2020s). With respect to the entire study: Because spike-specific TCR depth and breadth did not differ between the two schedules, AZD1222 recipients who got a second dose at roughly 4 weeks were pooled with those who got a second dose at roughly 12 weeks. A total of more than 230 trial participants underwent TCR sequencing, of whom some 210 received two doses of AZD1222 and about 26 received two doses of the MenACWY control vaccine. Trial participants were enrolled into age subgroups of 18-55, 56-69 and 70-plus years, which contained around 150, 29 and 61 TCR-sequenced participants, respectively. Here is what the overall study found, with its caveats: Conclusions about previously exposed vaccinees were limited because only a handful of AZD1222 recipients were SARS-CoV-2 seropositive at baseline. In the small 56-69-year group, the increase in depth fell short of significance, most likely because of low power. Epitopes outside the regions mutated in the B.1.351 and B.1.1.7 variants were reportedly recognized by nearly half of the unique spike-specific TCRs. The vaccine-associated CD4 TCRs covered the entire spike protein, and the dominant responses fell in regions 160-218 and 743-854. Participants were mostly white British and included more females than males, and it was suggested by the authors that clonal diversity may have been underestimated. After two AZD1222 doses, spike-specific TCR breadth and depth were significantly higher than at day 0 and than in MenACWY recipients. Because no samples from the day 14 peak response were available, repertoires could be characterized only after the peak T cell response.

This sample's time point label indicates: baseline before first vaccination. The vaccinee samples were drawn from two UK trials, COV001 and COV002, one of which was a single-blind randomized controlled phase 2/3 trial testing AZD1222 (ChAdOx1 nCoV-19) in healthy adults. For TCRbeta chain sequencing, PBMC samples were collected from trial participants at day 0 and at day 28 after the second dose. The CDR3 regions of human TCRbeta chains were analyzed by immunosequencing. As for the authors' bioinformatics: TCRs in the repertoires were matched against a reference library of SARS-CoV-2-specific TCRs that had been generated with the MIRA antigen-specificity platform. Breadth meant the fraction of unique TCRs that were SARS-CoV-2-associated, whereas depth meant the fraction of total T cells that were SARS-CoV-2-associated. Using the MIRA data, each spike-specific TCR was assigned both to the spike region to which the TCR was reactive and to a CD4 or CD8 class. Log10-transformed breadth and depth values were compared by one-way ANOVA with Sidak's multiple comparisons tests. TCRdb mirrors the immuneACCESS table, restricted to in-frame sequences. Some clones are absent from its copies; in checked studies, under half trace to an unresolved V gene, and the reason for the others is unknown. Clone size and the V and J calls come from that table; the DNA yielded D and trimming. This sample comprises roughly 260,000 clones, 93% of them detected only once. Clones ranked in the top ten supply around 0.5% of the sample.

The sequences come from peripheral blood, collected on day 0 of AZD1222 vaccination. The sequence came from an adult in good health.

The nucleotides are TGTGCCAGCAGCCAAGGTACAAACAGGGAGAATGAAAAACTGTTTTTT. This gives the protein CASSQGTNRENEKLFF. The V and J genes are TRBV3-1 (or the pseudogene TRBV3-2) and TRBJ1-4; TRBD1 is a weak D gene call, 6 bases matching. The CDR3 starts with the cysteine, ends with the phenylalanine, and has 16 residues. The retained sequence is limited to the CDR3, 48 bases, with the frame set at the first base. According to the germline V gene (reference sequence), CDR1 reads LGHDT and CDR2 reads YNNKEL. Trimming removed 1 base from V and 5 bases from J, leaving 14 bases between the germline ends.